The present T cell receptor (beta chain) was sequenced within a study of beta chain bispecific antibodies for T cell cancers. Study at large: Surviving healthy donor T cells from leukemia-line and bispecific antibody cocultures were TRBV-sequenced for family depletion.

The V end was cut by 4 bases, the J end by 4 bases, with 17 bases between. The CDR3 covers 16 residues. CDR1 and CDR2 (germline): SGHRS, YFSETQ. Each CDR3 protein gets one entry after TCRdb re-called the 5' RACE reads with MiXCR. The sample has about 20,000 distinct CDR3 sequences; about 2% are singletons. T cells were expanded from blood mononuclear cells for about three days with anti-CD3 OKT3 or CD3/CD28 beads. This clonotype is labeled medium-sized. The antigen remains unidentified. Study conclusions and caveats: TRBV5-6, highly similar to TRBV5-5, is cross-recognized by anti-TRBV5-5 antibody. After anti-TRBV12 rather than anti-CD19 exposure, TRBV12-3 made up approximately 99% less of total TRBV signal. Normal T cells contributed less of the targeted TRBV signal than the leukemia cells did.

The material was healthy donor T cells cultured with leukemia cells, obtained from a culture containing a bispecific antibody targeting TCR Vbeta12. This sequence was found in a human donor in good health. Some clones in this sample may be carry-over from other donors' samples. This chain connects TRBV5-1 to TRBJ2-2, with D unresolved. As DNA, the CDR3 is TGCGCCAGCAGCCTGGGCCCCGACAAAGGCACCGGGGAGCTGTTTTTT. Translation gives CASSLGPDKGTGELFF.